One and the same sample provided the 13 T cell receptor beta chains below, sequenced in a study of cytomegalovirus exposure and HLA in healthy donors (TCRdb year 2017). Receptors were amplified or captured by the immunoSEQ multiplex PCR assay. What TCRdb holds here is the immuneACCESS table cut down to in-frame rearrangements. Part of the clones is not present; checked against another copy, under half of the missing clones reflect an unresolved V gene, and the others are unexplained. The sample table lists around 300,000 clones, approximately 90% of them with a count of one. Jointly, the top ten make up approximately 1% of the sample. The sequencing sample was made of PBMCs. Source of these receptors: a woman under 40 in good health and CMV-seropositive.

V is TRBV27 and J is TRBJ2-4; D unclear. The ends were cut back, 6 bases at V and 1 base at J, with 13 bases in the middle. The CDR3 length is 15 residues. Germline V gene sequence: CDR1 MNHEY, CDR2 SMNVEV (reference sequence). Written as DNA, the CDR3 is TGTGCCAGCAGCCTCATGAGTGGGGCCAAAAACATTCAGTACTTC. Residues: CASSLMSGAKNIQYF.

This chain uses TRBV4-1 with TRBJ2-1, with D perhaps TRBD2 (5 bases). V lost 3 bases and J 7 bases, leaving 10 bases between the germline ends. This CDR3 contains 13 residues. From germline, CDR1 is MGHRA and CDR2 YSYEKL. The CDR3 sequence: CASSQAGWNEQFF. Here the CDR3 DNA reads TGCGCCAGCAGCCAGGCGGGCTGGAATGAGCAGTTCTTC.

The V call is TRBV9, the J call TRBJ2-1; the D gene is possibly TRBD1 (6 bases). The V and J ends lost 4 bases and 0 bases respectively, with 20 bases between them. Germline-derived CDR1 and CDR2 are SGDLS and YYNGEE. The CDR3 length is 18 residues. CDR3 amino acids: CASSTPSGGLSSYNEQFF. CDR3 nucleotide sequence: TGTGCCAGCAGCACCCCCAGTGGGGGCCTGAGCTCCTACAATGAGCAGTTCTTC.

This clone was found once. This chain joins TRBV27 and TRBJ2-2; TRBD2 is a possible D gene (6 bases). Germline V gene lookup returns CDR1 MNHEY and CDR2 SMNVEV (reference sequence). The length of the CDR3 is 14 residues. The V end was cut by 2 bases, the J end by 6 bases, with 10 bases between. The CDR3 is CASSLTSSAGELFF. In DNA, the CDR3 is TGTGCCAGCAGTTTAACTTCTAGCGCCGGGGAGCTGTTTTTT.

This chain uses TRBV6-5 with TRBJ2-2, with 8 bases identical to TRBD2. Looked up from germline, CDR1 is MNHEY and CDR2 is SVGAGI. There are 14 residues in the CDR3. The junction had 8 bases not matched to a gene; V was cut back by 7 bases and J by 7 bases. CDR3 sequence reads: CASTPGGASGELFF. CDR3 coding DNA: TGTGCCAGCACCCCCGGGGGGGCCAGCGGGGAGCTGTTTTTT.

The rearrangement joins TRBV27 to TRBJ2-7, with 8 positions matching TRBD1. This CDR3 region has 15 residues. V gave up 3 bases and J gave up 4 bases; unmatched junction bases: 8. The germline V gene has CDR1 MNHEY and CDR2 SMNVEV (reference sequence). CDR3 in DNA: TGTGCCAGCAGTTTCGGACAGGGTCTGGGGTACGAGCAGTACTTC. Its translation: CASSFGQGLGYEQYF.

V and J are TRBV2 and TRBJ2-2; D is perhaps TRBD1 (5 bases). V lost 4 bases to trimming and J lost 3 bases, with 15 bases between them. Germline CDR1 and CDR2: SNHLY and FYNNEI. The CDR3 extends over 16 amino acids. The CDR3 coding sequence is TGTGCCAGCAGTGGGCAGGGCCGAGATCACACCGGGGAGCTGTTTTTT. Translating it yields CASSGQGRDHTGELFF.

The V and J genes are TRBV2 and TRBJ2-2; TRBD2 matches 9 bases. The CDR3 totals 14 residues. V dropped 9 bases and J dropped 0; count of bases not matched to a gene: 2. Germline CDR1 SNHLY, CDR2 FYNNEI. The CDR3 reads CASGTSTNTGELFF. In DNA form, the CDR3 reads TGTGCCAGTGGGACTAGCACGAACACCGGGGAGCTGTTTTTT.

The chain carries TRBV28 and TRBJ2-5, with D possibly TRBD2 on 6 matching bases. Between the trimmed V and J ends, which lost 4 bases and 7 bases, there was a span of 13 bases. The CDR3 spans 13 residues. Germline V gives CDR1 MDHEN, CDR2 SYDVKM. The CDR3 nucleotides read TGTGCCAGCAGTTCTCCGGGACTGAGGACCCAGTACTTC. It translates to CASSSPGLRTQYF.

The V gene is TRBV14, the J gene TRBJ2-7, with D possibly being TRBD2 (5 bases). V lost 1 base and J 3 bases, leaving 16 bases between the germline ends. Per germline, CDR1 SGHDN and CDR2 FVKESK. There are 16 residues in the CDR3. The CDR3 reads CASSQGERPSDYEQYF. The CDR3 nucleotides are TGTGCCAGCAGCCAAGGCGAGCGGCCCTCCGACTACGAGCAGTACTTC.

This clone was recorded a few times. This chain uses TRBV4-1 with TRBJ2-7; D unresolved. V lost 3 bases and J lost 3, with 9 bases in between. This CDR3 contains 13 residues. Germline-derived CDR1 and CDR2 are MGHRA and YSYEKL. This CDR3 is CASSHSLGYEQYF. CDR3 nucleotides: TGCGCCAGCAGCCACAGCCTGGGCTACGAGCAGTACTTC.

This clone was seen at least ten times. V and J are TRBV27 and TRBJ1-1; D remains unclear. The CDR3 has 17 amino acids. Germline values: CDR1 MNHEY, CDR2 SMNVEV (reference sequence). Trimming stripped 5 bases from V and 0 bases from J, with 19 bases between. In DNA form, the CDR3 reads TGTGCCAGCAGTCCCCTAAGGACGGGCCCTATGAACACTGAAGCTTTCTTT. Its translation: CASSPLRTGPMNTEAFF.

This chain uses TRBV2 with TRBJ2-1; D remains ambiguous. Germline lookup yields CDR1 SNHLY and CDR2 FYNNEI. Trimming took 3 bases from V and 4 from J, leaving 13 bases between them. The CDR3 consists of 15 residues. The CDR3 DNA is TGTGCCAGCAGTGATAATGACCAAATTTACAATGAGCAGTTCTTC. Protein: CASSDNDQIYNEQFF. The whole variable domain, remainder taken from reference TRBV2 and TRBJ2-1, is EPEVTQTPSHQVTQMGQEVILRCVPISNHLYFYWYRQILGQKVEFLVSFYNNEISEKSEIFDDQFSVERPDGSNFTLKIRSTKLEDSAMYFCASSDNDQIYNEQFFGPGTRLTVL.